This T cell receptor (beta chain) was identified in a study of blood T cell repertoires in COVID-19. The overall study: From the United States, Italy and Spain came samples of acute and convalescent COVID-19. Nucleic acid was either cDNA or gDNA, and it came from T cells, B-cell-depleted T cells, or PBMCs.

In the source study's methods: Estimates of nucleated cell counts were drawn from the amplification of reference gene primers. Assay used: immunoSEQ multiplex PCR; TCRdb lists only in-frame clones, some missing. D and trimming come from the DNA, and the V and J calls and clone size come from that table. The sample records roughly 4,800 clones, 88% being singletons. The CDR3 has 15 amino acids. The germline CDR1 and CDR2 sequences are GTSNPN and SVGIG (reference sequence). Trimming shortened V by 2 bases and J by 5 bases, and 15 bases separated the two germline ends. A Seattle source enrolled patients during active infection and followed them longitudinally.

This clonotype was sampled from a man between 65 and 85 years old with COVID-19, enrolled during active disease. The sample was peripheral blood. The V and J genes are TRBV30 and TRBJ1-4; D not certain. CDR3 sequence reads: CAWSPRGVFNEKLFF. The CDR3 nucleotides read TGTGCCTGGAGTCCCCGGGGAGTTTTCAATGAAAAACTGTTTTTT.